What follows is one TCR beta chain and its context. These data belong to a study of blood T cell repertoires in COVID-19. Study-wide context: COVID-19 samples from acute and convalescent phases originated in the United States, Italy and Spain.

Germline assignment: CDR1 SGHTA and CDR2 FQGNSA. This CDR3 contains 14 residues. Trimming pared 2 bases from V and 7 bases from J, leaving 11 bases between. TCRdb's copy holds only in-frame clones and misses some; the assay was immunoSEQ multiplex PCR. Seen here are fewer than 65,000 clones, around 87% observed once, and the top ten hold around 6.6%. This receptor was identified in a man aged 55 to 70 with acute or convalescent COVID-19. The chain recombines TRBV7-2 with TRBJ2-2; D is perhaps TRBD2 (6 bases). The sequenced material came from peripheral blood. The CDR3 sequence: CASSLRRGNGELFF. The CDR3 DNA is TGTGCCAGCAGCTTAAGGCGGGGTAACGGGGAGCTGTTTTTT.